The rows below give T cell receptor beta chains drawn from one sample of a study of T cell repertoires in cytomegalovirus infection. TCRdb passed the reads through MiXCR, listing each CDR3 protein once. Of about 530,000 distinct CDR3 sequences in the sample, around a quarter were seen once. The sequenced material came from PBMCs. All receptors come from a human donor in good health (CMV status not recorded). Some clones in this sample may be carry-over from other donors' samples. Both conserved end residues are trimmed from each CDR3. The D gene is left open where the match is weak.

j_call v_call d_call cdr3_aa
TRBJ1-5 TRBV12-3/TRBV12-4 TRBD1 ASRGQGSSNQPQH
TRBJ1-2 TRBV5-5 TRBD1 ASSHPDRAGFGYT
TRBJ1-6 TRBV7-2 TRBD1 ASSHGTGDNSPLH
TRBJ1-1 TRBV7-2 - ASSLVWKPNTEAF
TRBJ2-7 TRBV7-2 TRBD1 ASSLRGQRYEQY
TRBJ2-3 TRBV18 TRBD1 ASSPQNRGSRTDTQY
TRBJ2-5 TRBV7-9 TRBD1 ASSLEDRGETQY
TRBJ2-6 TRBV7-2 - ASSSDPGANVLT
TRBJ2-7 TRBV28 - ASSLAGYYEQY
TRBJ1-1 TRBV5-4 TRBD1 ASSRDRVETEAF
TRBJ2-1 TRBV7-2 TRBD2 ASLGLAGVKNEQF
TRBJ1-6 TRBV2 - ASRATGPASPLH
TRBJ2-1 TRBV29-1 TRBD2 SVAGTTLNEQF
TRBJ1-5 TRBV20-1 - SARDSRGLVQPQH
TRBJ2-5 TRBV19 - ASRVNGQETQY
TRBJ2-2 TRBV19 - ASSPRGRGNTGELF
TRBJ2-3 TRBV7-2 TRBD2 ASSSGLAWRRSTDTQY
TRBJ1-2 TRBV12-3/TRBV12-4 - ASSLGREGYT
TRBJ2-1 TRBV18 TRBD2 ASSALAGDEQF
TRBJ2-3 TRBV10-3 - AISVGPSTDTQY
TRBJ1-5 TRBV2 TRBD1 ASSVTGESQPQH
TRBJ1-5 TRBV7-2 - ASSTSGAQPQH
TRBJ1-1 TRBV19 - ASSIVGLNTEAF
TRBJ1-2 TRBV12-3/TRBV12-4 TRBD1 ASSVQGVYGYT
TRBJ1-1 TRBV27 TRBD1 ASRWDRTTEAF
TRBJ1-6 TRBV6-1 - ASSYAGTSH
TRBJ2-1 TRBV7-3 - ASSPGPDSVAPHEQF
TRBJ1-2 TRBV10-3 - AISETSRDSYGYT
TRBJ1-2 TRBV12-3/TRBV12-4 - ASSVDPPGYT
TRBJ1-2 TRBV7-2 - ASSPGWGNYGYT
TRBJ2-6 TRBV6-1 - ASRASPGANVLT
TRBJ1-3 TRBV11-2 - ASSFRTGGNTIY
TRBJ1-1 TRBV7-2 - ASSLALNTEAF
TRBJ1-2 TRBV10-3 - AISKLETDNYGYT
TRBJ1-1 TRBV9 - ASSRKHQGNTEAF
TRBJ1-2 TRBV4-1 - ASSQGLGSLYGYT
TRBJ2-3 TRBV7-3 - ASSRGLTNTDTQY
TRBJ1-2 TRBV30 - ACALAVPNYGYT